This T cell receptor (beta chain) comes out of a study of T cell responses to AZD1222 COVID-19 vaccine. This table comes from immunoSEQ multiplex PCR, and its TCRdb copy is limited to in-frame clones, with some not included. The sample contains approximately 130,000 clones, approximately 86% of which appear only once. Trimming shortened V by 6 bases and J by 1 base, and 9 bases separated the two germline ends. Germline CDR1 reads MRHNA; CDR2 reads SNTAGT. The CDR3 runs 14 residues. Study outcomes and limitations: Most donors were white British, females outnumbered males, and clonal diversity was possibly underestimated. The CD4 TCRs associated with vaccination extended across spike and predominated at 160-218 and 743-854. In all cases, repertoires were sampled only after the peak T cell response. Targets within unmutated variant regions were reportedly found for nearly half of spike-specific TCRs.

For this clone: Its antigen is as yet unknown.

The receptor was derived from an adult who received the AZD1222 COVID-19 vaccine. The chain recombines TRBV6-4 with TRBJ2-2; the D gene is possibly TRBD1 (6 bases). Sequencing used peripheral blood, obtained 28 days after the second AZD1222 dose. The DNA for the CDR3 is TGTGCCAGCAGGCAGGGGTGGAACACCGGGGAGCTGTTTTTT. Its translation: CASRQGWNTGELFF.